A single sample is the source of the 27 T cell receptor beta chains below, sequenced in a study of blood T cell repertoires in COVID-19. Only in-frame clones appear in the TCRdb table, and some are missing; sequencing was by immunoSEQ multiplex PCR. The sample shows about 170,000 clones, around 83% of them seen only once. The sample was peripheral blood. The source of these receptors is a woman over 75 in a cohort sampled during active or convalescent COVID-19.

The J gene is TRBJ1-5, the V gene TRBV28; 8 bases map to TRBD1. CDR1 MDHEN and CDR2 SYDVKM come from the germline V gene. This CDR3 comprises 18 residues. The ends lost 5 bases at V and 1 base at J; junction bases unmatched: 13. The CDR3 nucleotides read TGTGCCAGCAGTCCGCGGACAGGGTGGACTTTGAGCAATCAGCCCCAGCATTTT. The encoded protein is CASSPRTGWTLSNQPQHF.

The chain recombines TRBV15 with TRBJ1-2; TRBD1 agrees at 9 bases. CDR1 and CDR2 (germline): LNHNV, YYDKDF (reference sequence). There are 16 residues in the CDR3. V shed 0 bases and J 3 bases; nucleotides not matched to a gene: 5. The CDR3 DNA is TGTGCCACCAGCAGAGACCAGACAGGGGGGGACTATGGCTACACCTTC. Protein: CATSRDQTGGDYGYTF.

The chain couples TRBV2 to TRBJ1-4; 9 bases align to TRBD1. The CDR3 is made up of 14 amino acids. V shed 5 bases and J 8 bases; nucleotides not matched to a gene: 6. Germline CDR1 is SNHLY and CDR2 is FYNNEI. CDR3 bases: TGTGCCAGCAGTAAGAACAGGGGGCAAGAAAAACTGTTTTTT. This gives the protein CASSKNRGQEKLFF. Supplemented by reference TRBV2 and TRBJ1-4, the full variable domain reads EPEVTQTPSHQVTQMGQEVILRCVPISNHLYFYWYRQILGQKVEFLVSFYNNEISEKSEIFDDQFSVERPDGSNFTLKIRSTKLEDSAMYFCASSKNRGQEKLFFGSGTQLSVL.

This chain joins TRBV27 and TRBJ2-5, with D tentatively TRBD2 (5 bases). The length of the CDR3 is 14 residues. V lost 0 bases to trimming and J lost 5 bases, with 10 bases between them. The germline V gene encodes CDR1 MNHEY and CDR2 SMNVEV (reference sequence). CDR3 protein: CASSLSGVRETQYF. The CDR3 DNA follows: TGTGCCAGCAGTTTATCCGGGGTCCGGGAGACCCAGTACTTC.

The chain links TRBV28 to TRBJ1-2; D may be TRBD1 (6 bases). The CDR3 totals 17 residues. V was clipped by 1 base and J by 8 bases, with 23 bases between them. Germline values: CDR1 MDHEN, CDR2 SYDVKM. CDR3 sequence (DNA): TGTGCCAGCAGTTTATTGGGGGGGGCCCACGGCTATGTGGGCTACACCTTC. This encodes CASSLLGGAHGYVGYTF.

In this sample, this clone turned up once. This sequence joins TRBV21-1 and TRBJ2-7; the table's D call TRBD1 went unverified against the DNA. TRBV21-1 is marked as a pseudogene. The CDR3 sequence is 15 residues long. CDR3 DNA: TGTGCCAGCAGCGAAAAACAGGGGATCTTCTACGAGCAGTACTTC. Its protein is CASSEKQGIFYEQYF.

The rearrangement links TRBV2 to TRBJ2-7; the D is unclear. CDR3 length: 11 residues. Trimming shortened V by 6 bases and J by 3 bases, and 6 bases separated the two germline ends. Germline assignment: CDR1 SNHLY and CDR2 FYNNEI. DNA for the CDR3: TGTGCCAGCAGCCCTAACTACGAGCAGTACTTC. It specifies CASSPNYEQYF.

This chain uses TRBV19 with TRBJ1-5; the D gene is possibly TRBD1 (5 bases). Germline CDR1 reads LNHDA; CDR2 reads SQIVND (reference sequence). The CDR3 is 20 residues long. Trimming took off 2 bases at V and 0 bases at J, with 23 bases between the two ends. CDR3 sequence (DNA): TGTGCCAGTAGTATAAGGCCGGGGGGGACGGCCTCTTATAGCAATCAGCCCCAGCATTTT. Translation: CASSIRPGGTASYSNQPQHF.

The V gene is TRBV29-1, the J gene TRBJ2-1; the D is unclear. Per the germline V gene, CDR1 is SQVTM and CDR2 is ANQGSEA. This CDR3 contains 13 residues. The V gene lost 6 bases and the J gene lost 2 bases, with 11 bases spanning the gap. The CDR3 here is CSVYYYAYNEQFF. The CDR3 DNA reads as TGCAGCGTATACTACTACGCCTACAATGAGCAGTTCTTC.

The V gene is TRBV19, the J gene TRBJ1-2, with a weak D call TRBD1 (5 bases). This CDR3 has 15 residues. The germline V and J ends were trimmed by 0 bases and 4 bases, with 12 bases remaining between them. Looked up from germline, CDR1 is LNHDA and CDR2 is SQIVND (reference sequence). The CDR3 nucleotides are TGTGCCAGTAGTATAGATGCCAGGGATGGCTATGGCTACACCTTC. As protein: CASSIDARDGYGYTF. Using reference TRBV19 and TRBJ1-2 for the parts outside the CDR3, the full variable domain is DGGITQSPKYLFRKEGQNVTLSCEQNLNHDAMYWYRQDPGQGLRLIYYSQIVNDFQKGDIAEGYSVSREKKESFPLTVTSAQKNPTAFYLCASSIDARDGYGYTFGSGTRLTVV.

This rearrangement joins TRBV10-2 to TRBJ2-1; 11 bases agree with TRBD2. This CDR3 is built from 14 residues. The V gene end was trimmed by 3 bases and the J gene end by 9 bases; junction bases not matched to a gene: 4. Germline V gives CDR1 WSHSY, CDR2 SAAADI. The CDR3 nucleotides read TGCGCCAGCAGTGAACTAGCGGGAGTTCTTGAGCAGTTCTTC. It specifies CASSELAGVLEQFF.

The chain combines TRBV7-9 with TRBJ1-1, with D possibly being TRBD1 (6 bases). The CDR3 covers 17 residues. Between the trimmed V and J ends, which lost 1 base and 0 bases, there was a span of 15 bases. Germline values: CDR1 SEHNR, CDR2 FQNEAQ (reference sequence). CDR3 nucleotides: TGTGCCAGCAGCTTAGGACAGCTTAGGGACATGAACACTGAAGCTTTCTTT. Its translation is CASSLGQLRDMNTEAFF.

This clone was seen a single time. The CDR3 DNA reads TGTGCCATCAGTGAGTTAGCGGGAGGAACTCTGAATGAGCAGTTCTTC. Amino acid sequence: CAISELAGGTLNEQFF. The chain carries TRBV10-3 and TRBJ2-1, with 10 bases that match TRBD2. This CDR3 is 16 amino acids long. In germline, CDR1 is ENHRY, CDR2 SYGVKD. V trimming: 1 base; J trimming: 7 bases; junction bases outside the gene matches: 7.

A single count supports this clone. V and J are TRBV4-1 and TRBJ2-2, with D possibly matching TRBD1 (5 bases). This CDR3 contains 15 residues. Looked up from germline, CDR1 is MGHRA and CDR2 is YSYEKL. Trimming took off 2 bases at V and 5 bases at J, with 12 bases between the two ends. The CDR3: CASSQPRVRTGELFF. The DNA of the CDR3 is TGCGCCAGCAGCCAACCCAGGGTGCGGACCGGGGAGCTGTTTTTT.

The sample holds a few counts of this clone. J is TRBJ1-2 and V is TRBV5-1; the match to TRBD1 covers 7 bases. J was trimmed by 7 bases and V by 0 bases; bases with no gene match: 9. Germline-derived CDR1 and CDR2 are SGHRS and YFSETQ. This CDR3 is built from 15 residues. CDR3 in amino acids: CASSLAIGRGAGYTF. DNA for the CDR3: TGCGCCAGCAGCTTGGCCATAGGCAGGGGGGCTGGCTACACCTTC. The full variable domain, completed using reference TRBV5-1 and TRBJ1-2, is KAGVTQTPRYLIKTRGQQVTLSCSPISGHRSVSWYQQTPGQGLQFLFEYFSETQRNKGNFPGRFSGRQFSNSRSEMNVSTLELGDSALYLCASSLAIGRGAGYTFGSGTRLTVV.

J is TRBJ1-5 and V is TRBV10-3; 8 bases fit TRBD1. CDR3 length: 15 residues. Germline lookup yields CDR1 ENHRY and CDR2 SYGVKD. V was clipped by 2 bases and J by 4 bases; unmatched bases: 4. This chain's CDR3 is CAISEAGQVNQPQHF. The CDR3 DNA reads as TGTGCCATCAGTGAGGCGGGACAGGTTAATCAGCCCCAGCATTTT.

CDR3 in amino acids: CASSWDTNTGELFF. Here the CDR3 DNA reads TGTGCCAGCAGTTGGGACACCAACACCGGGGAGCTGTTTTTT. V is TRBV2 and J is TRBJ2-2; tentative D call: TRBD1 (6 bases). The CDR3 contains 14 residues. The germline V gene has CDR1 SNHLY and CDR2 FYNNEI. Between the trimmed V and J ends, which lost 5 bases and 2 bases, there was a span of 9 bases.

The CDR3 loop reads CASSIFFSERAPTDTQYF. The CDR3 region has the DNA TGTGCCAGTAGTATATTCTTCTCGGAGCGGGCCCCCACAGATACGCAGTATTTT. The chain uses TRBV19 and TRBJ2-3; D is possibly TRBD2 (6 bases). V dropped 2 bases and J dropped 2 bases, with 20 bases sitting between them. The CDR3 is made up of 18 amino acids. Per germline, CDR1 LNHDA and CDR2 SQIVND (reference sequence).

The rearrangement links TRBV5-3 to TRBJ1-5; possibly TRBD1 for D (6 bases). TRBV5-3 is noted as an ORF with a role that remains uncertain. This CDR3 is built from 15 residues. V was cut by 0 bases and J by 3 bases, with 10 bases left in between. The CDR3 protein is CARSLDREYNQPQHF. The CDR3 nucleotides read TGTGCCAGAAGCTTGGACAGGGAATACAATCAGCCCCAGCATTTT.

The J gene is TRBJ1-5, the V gene TRBV4-1, with 7 positions matching TRBD1. The length of the CDR3 is 13 residues. The germline gives CDR1 MGHRA, CDR2 YSYEKL. V lost 5 bases to trimming and J lost 3 bases; unmatched junction nucleotides: 1. The CDR3 protein is CASSGQVNQPQHF. The CDR3 nucleotides are TGCGCCAGCAGCGGACAGGTCAATCAGCCCCAGCATTTT.

The V gene is TRBV3-1 (or the pseudogene TRBV3-2), the J gene TRBJ2-5; 9 nucleotides agree with TRBD2. The CDR3 length is 18 residues. CDR1 is LGHDT and CDR2 is YNNKEL in the germline V gene (reference sequence). The V gene end was trimmed by 1 base and the J gene end by 3 bases; junction bases not matched to a gene: 12. CDR3 in DNA: TGTGCCAGCAGCCAAGGCCCGGGACTAGCAGTATATAAAGAGACCCAGTACTTC. It specifies CASSQGPGLAVYKETQYF.

The rearrangement joins TRBV5-1 to TRBJ2-3; a weak D match, TRBD2 (5 bases). Germline V lookup: CDR1 SGHRS, CDR2 YFSETQ. Trimming left V 7 bases short and J 1 base short, with 13 bases between. This CDR3 spans 14 amino acids. The CDR3 DNA is TGCGCCAGCGATATTGGAGGAGGCACAGATACGCAGTATTTT. It translates to CASDIGGGTDTQYF.

As concerns this clone: Other DNA sequences in this specimen translate into the identical CDR3. The V gene is TRBV11-3, the J gene TRBJ2-7; D is unresolved. The CDR3 has 11 residues. V lost 1 base to trimming and J lost 6 bases, with 4 bases between them. Germline loops: CDR1 SGHNT, CDR2 YENEEA. The CDR3: CASSLVGEQYF. The DNA of the CDR3 is TGTGCCAGCAGCTTAGTCGGCGAGCAGTACTTC.

The V and J genes are TRBV7-9 and TRBJ2-2, with 7 bases fitting TRBD1. The CDR3 runs to 15 residues. In germline, CDR1 is SEHNR, CDR2 FQNEAQ (reference sequence). Trimming took 6 bases from V and 4 from J; bases not matched to a gene: 8. CDR3 DNA sequence: TGTGCCAGCAGACTGACAGGGCGAATCACCGGGGAGCTGTTTTTT. The encoded protein is CASRLTGRITGELFF.

J is TRBJ2-5 and V is TRBV12-3 or TRBV12-4; possible D gene TRBD1, 6 bases. This CDR3 region has 12 residues. The V and J ends lost 3 bases and 5 bases respectively, with 7 bases between them. The chain's CDR3 is CASSFGGETQYF. The DNA of the CDR3 is TGTGCCAGCAGTTTTGGGGGCGAGACCCAGTACTTC.

The chain links TRBV10-3 to TRBJ1-1; D gene unclear. Trimming shortened V by 6 bases and J by 0 bases, and 17 bases separated the two germline ends. Germline V gives CDR1 ENHRY, CDR2 SYGVKD. The length of the CDR3 is 16 residues. CDR3 in amino acids: CAIRSRLGDMNTEAFF. CDR3 coding DNA: TGTGCCATCAGGTCCCGCTTGGGTGACATGAACACTGAAGCTTTCTTT.

This sequence joins TRBV28 and TRBJ1-2; TRBD1 aligns across 9 bases. CDR1 and CDR2 (germline): MDHEN, SYDVKM. The CDR3 has 16 amino acids. The V and J ends lost 3 bases and 8 bases, in that order; junction bases with no gene match: 13. CDR3 DNA sequence: TGTGCCAGCAGTTTGCCCGGGGACAGGGACTTGCGGGGCTACACCTTC. Residues: CASSLPGDRDLRGYTF.